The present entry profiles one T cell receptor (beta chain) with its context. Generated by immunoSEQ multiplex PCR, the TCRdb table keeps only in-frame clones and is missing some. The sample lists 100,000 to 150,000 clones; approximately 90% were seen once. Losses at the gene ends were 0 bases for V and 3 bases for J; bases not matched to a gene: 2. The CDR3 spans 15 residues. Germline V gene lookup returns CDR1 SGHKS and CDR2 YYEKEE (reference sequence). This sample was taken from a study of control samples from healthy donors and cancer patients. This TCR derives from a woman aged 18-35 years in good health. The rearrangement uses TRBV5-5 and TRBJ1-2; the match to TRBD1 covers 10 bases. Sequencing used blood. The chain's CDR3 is CASSLVTGGHYGYTF. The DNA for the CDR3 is TGTGCCAGCAGCTTGGTGACAGGGGGCCACTATGGCTACACCTTC.